This entry features one TCR beta chain sequence. Its antigen remains unidentified. These data are taken from a study of a mutant IDH1 vaccine in newly diagnosed glioma. Time point indicated: week 35, safety follow-up. The study gave 300 ug of mutant IDH1 20-mer peptide per vaccine dose, with topical imiquimod. The CDR3 is made up of 20 amino acids. The J segment lost 3 bases and the V segment lost 2 bases, leaving 11 bases of the junction unmatched. Germline V gene lookup returns CDR1 LGHNA and CDR2 YNFKEQ. Data came from immunoSEQ multiplex PCR; TCRdb stores just in-frame clones and leaves some out. In the table there are some 60,000 clones, approximately 80% of which are singletons.

The TCR was taken from a man aged 35-49 years with glioma. Sequenced here: PBMCs, sampled from a glioma patient whose treatment included an IDH1 peptide vaccine. V usage is TRBV4-2 and J usage is TRBJ2-1; 15 bases line up with TRBD2. CDR3 coding DNA: TGTGCCAGCAGCCAATCCCTAAGGACTAGCGGGAGGGAGGGCTACAATGAGCAGTTCTTC. Residues: CASSQSLRTSGREGYNEQFF.